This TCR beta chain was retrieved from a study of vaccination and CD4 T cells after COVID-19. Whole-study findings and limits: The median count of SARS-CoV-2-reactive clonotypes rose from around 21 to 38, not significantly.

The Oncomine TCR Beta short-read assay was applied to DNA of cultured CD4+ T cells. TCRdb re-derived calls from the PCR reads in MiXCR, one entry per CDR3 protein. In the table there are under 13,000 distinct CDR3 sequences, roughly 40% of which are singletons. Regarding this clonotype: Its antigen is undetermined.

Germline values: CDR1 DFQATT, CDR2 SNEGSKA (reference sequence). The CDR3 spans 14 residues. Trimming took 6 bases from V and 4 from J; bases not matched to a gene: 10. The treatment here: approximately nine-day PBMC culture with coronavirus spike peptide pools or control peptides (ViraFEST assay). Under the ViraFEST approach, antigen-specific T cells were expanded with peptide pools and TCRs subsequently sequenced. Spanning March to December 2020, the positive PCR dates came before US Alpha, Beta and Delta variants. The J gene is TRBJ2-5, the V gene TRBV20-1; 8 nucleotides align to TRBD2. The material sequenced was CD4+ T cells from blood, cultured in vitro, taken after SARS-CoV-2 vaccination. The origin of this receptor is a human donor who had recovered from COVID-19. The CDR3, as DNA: TGCAGTGCACGGGGGGGAGTGATGGGAGAGACCCAGTACTTC. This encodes CSARGGVMGETQYF.